Each of the 3 T cell receptor beta chains below was sequenced from the same sample in a study of CD8 T cells in ankylosing spondylitis. TCRdb redid the calling of the 5' RACE reads with MiXCR, one entry per CDR3 protein. The sample lists more than 150,000 distinct CDR3 sequences; 13% were seen once. Material: blood, either unsorted or a sorted T cell fraction (not recorded which). The source of these receptors is a female donor with ankylosing spondylitis or in good health (not recorded which).

This chain uses TRBV27 with TRBJ1-2; D perhaps matches TRBD1 (5 bases). Germline V lookup: CDR1 MNHEY, CDR2 SMNVEV (reference sequence). V dropped 5 bases and J dropped 4 bases, with 17 bases sitting between them. CDR3 length: 15 residues. The CDR3, as DNA: TGTGCCAGCAGTACGAACCTCAGGGATGGCTATGGCTACACCTTC. Translation: CASSTNLRDGYGYTF.

This clonotype was counted many times. The V call is TRBV29-1, the J call TRBJ2-2; D is ambiguous. Germline CDR1 SQVTM, CDR2 ANQGSEA. V was clipped by 5 bases and J by 5 bases, with 9 bases between them. The CDR3 consists of 12 residues. CDR3: CSVWFQTGELFF. Written as DNA, the CDR3 is TGCAGCGTTTGGTTCCAGACCGGGGAGCTGTTTTTT.

This clonotype was found many times. J is TRBJ1-1 and V is TRBV20-1, with no clear D. CDR1 and CDR2 (germline): DFQATT, SNEGSKA (reference sequence). There are 9 residues in the CDR3. Trimming cost V 3 bases and J 10 bases, with 6 bases left between them. CDR3 sequence reads: CSARLGAFF. DNA for the CDR3: TGCAGTGCTAGGCTCGGAGCTTTCTTT.